This T cell receptor beta chain was retrieved from a study of T cell clones after liver transplantation. Across the whole study: TCRbeta sequencing after a pre-transplant mixed lymphocyte reaction identified graft-donor-reactive clones, later tracked in post-transplant blood.

Germline V gene data show CDR1 as MNHNS and CDR2 as SASEGT. The CDR3 extends over 15 amino acids. Trimming left V 5 bases short and J 2 bases short, with 13 bases between. Using immunoSEQ multiplex PCR, the repertoire was profiled, and TCRdb retains in-frame clones only, with some absent. There are around 60,000 clones in the sample; roughly two thirds occur only once, and 15% lies in the top ten. About this clone: What it binds is not known.

Study-wide results and caveats: Conclusions were preliminary, with small, heterogeneous patient groups.

The rearrangement links TRBV6-1 to TRBJ1-5; maybe TRBD1 (6 bases). This TCR derives from a human donor who received a liver transplant. The sample in question was CD4+ T cells from blood, obtained before liver transplant. This chain's CDR3 is CASSPSGGRNQPQHF. For the CDR3, the DNA is TGTGCCAGCAGTCCATCCGGGGGGCGCAATCAGCCCCAGCATTTT.